There are a few counts of the clone carrying this TCR beta chain. Germline V CDR1 and CDR2: SGHTA, FQGTGA. V lost 5 bases and J 2 bases, leaving 16 bases between the germline ends. The CDR3 runs 17 residues. These data belong to a study of blood T cells in healthy people across ages. Primed by a sample-barcoded 5' primer and a J-beta primer mix, a second PCR proceeded for roughly 6 to 12 cycles. Carrying 12 random nucleotides, a template-switch adaptor labeled each individual cDNA molecule. TCRdb itself ran the 5' RACE reads through MiXCR, one entry per CDR3 protein. Of fewer than 800,000 distinct CDR3 sequences in the sample, about 25% are singletons; the top ten hold around 9.2%. These same data were also listed under a study on T cells of mothers and their children. That source adds: In cDNA synthesis, all of the extracted RNA was used at roughly 1.5 ug per 15 ul. With unrelated pairs as the comparison, related mother-child pairs had a slightly higher overlap that was not significant.

The source material was blood. The clonotype comes from a boy between 5 and 17 years old in good health. V and J are TRBV7-3 and TRBJ2-6, with TRBD2 as a possible D gene (6 bases). CDR3 in amino acids: CASSMGGGTTGANVLTF. The CDR3 DNA follows: TGTGCCAGCAGCATGGGAGGCGGAACTACTGGGGCCAACGTCCTGACTTTC.